This T cell receptor beta chain was documented in a study of technical replicates of blood from a handful of donors. The assay was immunoSEQ multiplex PCR, and TCRdb's table has in-frame clones only and misses some. The data show about 84,000 clones, with roughly 98% seen just once and roughly 0.16% held by the top ten. This CDR3 is 15 amino acids long. Germline loops: CDR1 MDHEN, CDR2 SYDVKM. With 5 bases clipped from V and 7 bases from J, the junction kept 13 bases outside the gene matches. The sequenced sample consisted of T cells isolated from PBMCs. This sequence joins TRBV28 and TRBJ2-7; 8 bases agree with TRBD1. This TCR derives from a human donor in good health. Here the CDR3 reads CASSPWDRTIWEQYF. CDR3 nucleotide sequence: TGTGCCAGCAGTCCGTGGGACAGGACCATATGGGAGCAGTACTTC.